This T cell receptor beta chain was identified during a study of beta chain features in type 1 diabetes. J gave up 3 bases and V 2 bases, and 6 bases lay outside the gene matches. In germline, CDR1 is MNHEY, CDR2 SMNVEV (reference sequence). The CDR3 loop spans 17 amino acids. Expressed TCRB transcripts were sequenced, since all the RNA that had been isolated was reverse transcribed. TCRdb's copy holds only in-frame clones and misses some; the assay was immunoSEQ multiplex PCR. The table includes 900,000 or so clones, around a sixth detected once. The sequenced material came from naive CD4+ T cells from blood. The chain recombines TRBV27 with TRBJ2-7; 14 bases align to TRBD2. This clonotype originated in a woman in her late teens or twenties in good health. DNA for the CDR3: TGTGCCAGCAGTTTAACCACCGGGACTAGCGGGAGCTACGAGCAGTACTTC. Its protein product is CASSLTTGTSGSYEQYF.